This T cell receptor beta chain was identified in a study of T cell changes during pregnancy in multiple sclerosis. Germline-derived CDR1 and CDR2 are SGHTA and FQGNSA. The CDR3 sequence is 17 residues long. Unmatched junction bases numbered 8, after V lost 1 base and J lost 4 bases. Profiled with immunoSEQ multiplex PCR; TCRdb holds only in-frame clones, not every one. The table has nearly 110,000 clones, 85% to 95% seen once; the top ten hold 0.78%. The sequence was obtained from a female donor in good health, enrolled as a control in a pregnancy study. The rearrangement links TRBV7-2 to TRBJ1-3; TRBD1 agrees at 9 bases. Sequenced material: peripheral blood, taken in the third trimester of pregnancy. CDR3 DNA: TGTGCCAGCAGCTTAGAGGGACAGGGTTCGGGCGGAAACACCATATATTTT. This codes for CASSLEGQGSGGNTIYF.